The 27 T cell receptor beta chains below all came from one sample that was sequenced in a study of Ad26.COV2.S vaccination and SARS-CoV-2 variants. The repertoire was sequenced with immunoSEQ multiplex PCR; TCRdb's copy has only in-frame clones and lacks some. There are 510,000 or so clones in the sample; around 88% occur only once, and around 13% lies in the top ten. This sample's treatment: around 19 received Ad26.COV2.S at low or high dose, single or two shots; roughly five received placebo; per-sample allocation not given. Vaccine and placebo recipients were sampled on day 63 after the first injection. This specimen was peripheral blood, taken in a trial of Ad26.COV2.S vaccine versus placebo. Every receptor here comes from a person aged 18-65 years who received the Ad26.COV2.S COVID-19 vaccine or a placebo.

The V and J genes are TRBV10-1 and TRBJ2-7; the D gene is possibly TRBD1 (5 bases). In germline, CDR1 is WNHNN, CDR2 SYGVQD (reference sequence). V dropped 0 bases and J dropped 3 bases, with 12 bases sitting between them. The CDR3 runs to 15 residues. CDR3 DNA sequence: TGCGCCAGCAGTGAGTCGGGGCGGCAGAGCTACGAGCAGTACTTC. It yields the protein CASSESGRQSYEQYF.

This chain connects TRBV9 to TRBJ1-3; D gene unclear. The germline V gene has CDR1 SGDLS and CDR2 YYNGEE. The CDR3 is 13 residues long. Trimming took 2 bases from V and 4 from J, leaving 7 bases between them. The CDR3 protein is CASSVGQGNTIYF. The CDR3 DNA reads as TGTGCCAGCAGCGTCGGGCAGGGAAACACCATATATTTT.

This chain links TRBV30 with TRBJ2-1; 7 positions match TRBD1. The V and J ends lost 3 bases and 12 bases, in that order; junction bases with no gene match: 8. Germline V gives CDR1 GTSNPN, CDR2 SVGIG (reference sequence). The CDR3 has 12 residues. The DNA of the CDR3 is TGTGCCTGGAGCAGTTCCGGGGACAGGCAGTTCTTC. It specifies CAWSSSGDRQFF.

The J gene is TRBJ2-1, the V gene TRBV19; TRBD2 is a possible D gene (6 bases). The CDR3 totals 17 residues. Per germline, CDR1 LNHDA and CDR2 SQIVND (reference sequence). V was pared by 3 bases and J by 7 bases, with 22 bases between. The CDR3 region has the DNA TGTGCCAGTAGTATTTCCTCGACTAGACAGAACAGGAATGAGCAGTTCTTC. Translated, it gives CASSISSTRQNRNEQFF.

The CDR3: CATSGGAAYGYTF. The CDR3 DNA reads TGTGCCACCTCAGGGGGCGCGGCCTATGGCTACACCTTC. The chain joins TRBV7-8 to TRBJ1-2; 8 bases line up with TRBD1. Germline loops: CDR1 SGHVS, CDR2 FQNEAQ. V trimming: 10 bases; J trimming: 4 bases; junction bases outside the gene matches: 8. The CDR3 has 13 amino acids.

This clone was observed a few times. The chain links TRBV4-1 to TRBJ1-2, with TRBD1 matching over 10 bases. CDR3 length: 18 amino acids. Trimming at V came to 4 bases and at J to 4 bases, leaving 15 bases not matched to a gene. In germline, CDR1 is MGHRA, CDR2 YSYEKL. The CDR3 DNA reads TGCGCCAGCAGCCCCCACTACGGGGACAGGGGCCAGGTCTATGGCTACACCTTC. Its translation is CASSPHYGDRGQVYGYTF.

This clone came up a few times. The chain uses TRBV7-8 and TRBJ1-5; D is perhaps TRBD1 (5 bases). This CDR3 is built from 13 residues. Germline values: CDR1 SGHVS, CDR2 FQNEAQ. V was clipped by 5 bases and J by 7 bases, with 12 bases between them. For the CDR3, the DNA is TGTGCCAGCAGCGCAGGTGGGGGACAGCCCCAGCATTTT. Its translation: CASSAGGGQPQHF.

The chain combines TRBV6-5 with TRBJ2-5, with a tentative D call TRBD2 (6 bases). Trimming took 6 bases from V and 7 from J, leaving 12 bases between them. The CDR3 contains 12 residues. Germline V CDR1 and CDR2: MNHEY, SVGAGI. The CDR3 DNA reads TGTGCCAGCAGACGCGAGGAGGGGACCCAGTACTTC. Protein sequence: CASRREEGTQYF.

The rearrangement uses TRBV28 and TRBJ1-1; 8 bases fit TRBD1. Trimming took 7 bases from V and 1 from J; bases not matched to a gene: 8. Germline CDR1 is MDHEN and CDR2 is SYDVKM. The CDR3 is 15 amino acids. The CDR3 region has the DNA TGTGCCAGCACCAAAGCAGGACAGGGGAACACTGAAGCTTTCTTT. Translated, it gives CASTKAGQGNTEAFF.

The rearrangement joins TRBV11-3 to TRBJ2-1, with TRBD2 matching over 10 bases. CDR1 and CDR2 (germline): SGHNT, YENEEA. With V trimmed by 0 bases and J by 8 bases, 4 bases remained unmatched. The CDR3 is made up of 15 amino acids. The CDR3 nucleotides read TGTGCCAGCAGCTTAGAAGCGGGAGGGCCCGATGAGCAGTTCTTC. The encoded protein is CASSLEAGGPDEQFF.

This sequence joins TRBV7-3 and TRBJ1-5, with 8 nucleotides matching TRBD1. The CDR3 consists of 16 residues. The germline CDR1 and CDR2 sequences are SGHTA and FQGTGA. Losses at the gene ends were 5 bases for V and 2 bases for J; bases not matched to a gene: 8. This CDR3 reads CASSPSGGRRNQPQHF. The CDR3 DNA is TGTGCCAGCAGCCCCTCAGGGGGCAGACGCAATCAGCCCCAGCATTTT.

The chain uses TRBV30 and TRBJ2-3; the D call may be TRBD1 or TRBD2 (5 bases each). The germline V gene has CDR1 GTSNPN and CDR2 SVGIG (reference sequence). V was cut by 2 bases and J by 3 bases, with 9 bases left in between. This CDR3 region has 13 residues. The CDR3 loop reads CAWSTWGTDTQYF. For the CDR3, the DNA is TGTGCCTGGAGTACCTGGGGGACAGATACGCAGTATTTT.

V gene TRBV30 combines with J gene TRBJ1-5; D possibly corresponds to TRBD1 (6 bases). The germline V gene encodes CDR1 GTSNPN and CDR2 SVGIG (reference sequence). Deletions cut 2 bases from V and 1 base from J, with 9 bases between. The CDR3 consists of 14 residues. The CDR3 DNA follows: TGTGCCTGGAGTCTGGGGGCCAGCAATCAGCCCCAGCATTTT. This sequence encodes CAWSLGASNQPQHF.

The rearrangement uses TRBV28 and TRBJ1-1, with no clear D. Per germline, CDR1 MDHEN and CDR2 SYDVKM. V was pared by 5 bases and J by 0 bases, with 13 bases between. The CDR3 is made up of 15 amino acids. CDR3: CASSPPRRMNTEAFF. The CDR3 region has the DNA TGTGCCAGCAGTCCCCCACGGAGGATGAACACTGAAGCTTTCTTT. The variable domain in full, completed from reference TRBV28 and TRBJ1-1, reads DVKVTQSSRYLVKRTGEKVFLECVQDMDHENMFWYRQDPGLGLRLIYFSYDVKMKEKGDIPEGYSVSREKKERFSLILESASTNQTSMYLCASSPPRRMNTEAFFGQGTRLTVV.

The chain couples TRBV4-1 to TRBJ1-3, with 11 nucleotides matching TRBD1. Germline V gene lookup returns CDR1 MGHRA and CDR2 YSYEKL. The CDR3 runs to 18 residues. The V gene end was trimmed by 1 base and the J gene end by 5 bases; junction bases not matched to a gene: 10. CDR3 protein: CASSQVGTGGPNRNTIYF. Written as DNA, the CDR3 is TGCGCCAGCAGCCAAGTCGGGACAGGGGGACCTAACAGAAACACCATATATTTT.

The chain recombines TRBV9 with TRBJ2-2, with 7 bases that match TRBD2. V lost 0 bases, J lost 3 bases, and 11 bases stayed unmatched. Germline V gene sequence: CDR1 SGDLS, CDR2 YYNGEE. The CDR3 is 18 residues long. DNA for the CDR3: TGTGCCAGCAGCGTAGGCTTAGGCGGGAGAAGCGACACCGGGGAGCTGTTTTTT. Translated: CASSVGLGGRSDTGELFF.

V and J are TRBV15 and TRBJ2-1, with 12 bases that match TRBD2. V was clipped by 2 bases and J by 6 bases; unmatched bases: 5. Germline V gives CDR1 LNHNV, CDR2 YYDKDF (reference sequence). The CDR3 has 16 residues. This chain's CDR3 is CATSRPSGRVSNEQFF. The CDR3 region has the DNA TGTGCCACCAGCAGACCTAGCGGGAGGGTTTCCAATGAGCAGTTCTTC.

This chain joins TRBV11-2 and TRBJ1-4, with D uncertain. Trimming cost V 3 bases and J 0 bases, with 8 bases left between them. This CDR3 contains 15 residues. Germline lookup yields CDR1 SGHAT and CDR2 FQNNGV. The CDR3 protein is CASSLLGATNEKLFF. The CDR3 DNA reads as TGTGCCAGCAGCTTGTTAGGCGCAACTAATGAAAAACTGTTTTTT.

V and J are TRBV27 and TRBJ1-1, with 7 bases that match TRBD1. V trimming: 5 bases; J trimming: 8 bases; junction bases outside the gene matches: 11. The CDR3 extends over 14 amino acids. Looked up from germline, CDR1 is MNHEY and CDR2 is SMNVEV (reference sequence). DNA of the CDR3: TGTGCCAGCAGTCCCCGACAGGGCCGCTCCGAAGCTTTCTTT. Its translation: CASSPRQGRSEAFF.

The V gene is TRBV6-1, the J gene TRBJ1-2, with 7 bases lining up with TRBD1. The CDR3 sequence is 15 residues long. The germline V gene encodes CDR1 MNHNS and CDR2 SASEGT. The V and J ends lost 2 bases and 6 bases, in that order; junction bases with no gene match: 9. CDR3 DNA: TGTGCCAGCAGTGAACGGGACAGCCCCTGGGATGGCTACACCTTC. This gives the protein CASSERDSPWDGYTF.

The chain has TRBV19 and TRBJ2-7; tentative D call: TRBD2 (6 bases). There are 15 residues in the CDR3. CDR1 and CDR2 from the germline V gene are LNHDA and SQIVND (reference sequence). V shed 6 bases and J shed 7 bases, with 22 bases lying between them. CDR3 sequence reads: CASSLATLAGGEQYF. DNA of the CDR3: TGTGCCAGTAGCCTCGCCACTCTCGCCGGGGGAGAGCAGTACTTC. Full variable domain (outside the CDR3, taken from reference TRBV19 and TRBJ2-7): DGGITQSPKYLFRKEGQNVTLSCEQNLNHDAMYWYRQDPGQGLRLIYYSQIVNDFQKGDIAEGYSVSREKKESFPLTVTSAQKNPTAFYLCASSLATLAGGEQYFGPGTRLTVT.

This clone was seen a few times. The chain combines TRBV7-2 with TRBJ2-6; weak D call: TRBD2 (5 bases). The CDR3 consists of 16 residues. The V end lost 4 bases, the J end lost 2 bases, and 12 bases lay between the germline ends. Germline CDR1 reads SGHTA; CDR2 reads FQGNSA. The DNA of the CDR3 is TGTGCCAGCAGCTACCTGAGCGGCCCTGGGGCCAACGTCCTGACTTTC. Protein: CASSYLSGPGANVLTF. Looking up the rest from reference TRBV7-2 and TRBJ2-6 gives the full variable domain: GAGVSQSPSNKVTEKGKDVELRCDPISGHTALYWYRQSLGQGLEFLIYFQGNSAPDKSGLPSDRFSAERTGGSVSTLTIQRTQQEDSAVYLCASSYLSGPGANVLTFGAGSRLTVL.

The chain carries TRBV4-2 and TRBJ2-2; no reliable D call. This CDR3 spans 15 amino acids. The germline V gene has CDR1 LGHNA and CDR2 YNFKEQ. V lost 0 bases to trimming and J lost 4 bases, with 9 bases between them. CDR3 sequence: CASSQDRLLTGELFF. The CDR3 bases are TGTGCCAGCAGCCAAGACAGGCTACTCACCGGGGAGCTGTTTTTT.

The rearrangement uses TRBV5-4 and TRBJ1-1, with no clear D. V lost 0 bases, J lost 5 bases, and 17 bases lay in between. The CDR3 length is 16 residues. Germline CDR1 reads SGHNT; CDR2 reads YYREEE (reference sequence). The CDR3 region is CASSLAIGMGGTEAFF. The CDR3, as DNA: TGTGCCAGCAGCTTGGCTATAGGGATGGGTGGAACTGAAGCTTTCTTT.

The chain carries TRBV5-1 and TRBJ1-1, with D unresolved. Germline V gene sequence: CDR1 SGHRS, CDR2 YFSETQ. V shed 3 bases and J shed 1 base, with 10 bases lying between them. This CDR3 has 14 amino acids. The CDR3 DNA is TGCGCCAGCAGCTCGGCGGGGAAGAACACTGAAGCTTTCTTT. The encoded protein is CASSSAGKNTEAFF. Full variable domain (missing parts from reference TRBV5-1 and TRBJ1-1): KAGVTQTPRYLIKTRGQQVTLSCSPISGHRSVSWYQQTPGQGLQFLFEYFSETQRNKGNFPGRFSGRQFSNSRSEMNVSTLELGDSALYLCASSSAGKNTEAFFGQGTRLTVV.

This rearrangement joins TRBV2 to TRBJ2-2; the D is unclear. CDR1 is SNHLY and CDR2 is FYNNEI in the germline V gene. This CDR3 has 13 residues. Trimming stripped 2 bases from V and 6 bases from J, with 7 bases between. CDR3 region: CASSESPAGELFF. DNA for the CDR3: TGTGCCAGCAGTGAATCTCCCGCCGGGGAGCTGTTTTTT.

The rearrangement joins TRBV28 to TRBJ2-7; 11 nucleotides align to TRBD1. Germline V CDR1 and CDR2: MDHEN, SYDVKM. The CDR3 contains 16 residues. V dropped 5 bases and J dropped 2; count of bases not matched to a gene: 8. CDR3 nucleotide sequence: TGTGCCAGCAGTACATCCGGGACAGGGGGGACCTACGAGCAGTACTTC. Amino acid sequence: CASSTSGTGGTYEQYF.